The entry below gives a single T cell receptor beta chain sequence along with its context. In its sample, this clonotype was seen a few times. Its antigen specificity is not known. The sample holds no much larger clone one base away, and base qualities are not on file. The entry originates in a study (dated by TCRdb to the mid-2010s). About the investigation overall: The study examined whether tumor-infiltrating Tregs in breast cancer are drawn from blood Tregs or arise in situ by conversion from other CD4+ T cell subsets. Broad study findings and their caveats: The TCR gene usage of tumor memory CD4+ T cells clustered together with blood and lymph node memory CD4+ cells and with lymph node naive CD4+ cells. The TCR alpha and beta sequences of tumor-infiltrating Tregs showed the greatest overlap with tumor naive CD4+ T cells, followed by blood naive CD4+ T cells. Validation in the larger cohort was restricted to a single TCR beta V-J rearrangement rather than whole repertoires.

The CDR3, from cysteine to phenylalanine, totals 13 residues. The CDR3 DNA has 39 bases and is translated from base 1. V is clipped by 2 bases and J by 13 bases, and the sequence between their germline boundaries is 15 bases long. The germline V gene specifies SGHTA as CDR1 and FQGNSA as CDR2. To purify naive CD4+ T cells, the Miltenyi Naive CD4+ T Cell Isolation kit was used, and CD25 microbeads served to deplete Tregs. Tregs, naive and memory CD4+ T cells from tumor, blood and ipsilateral draining lymph nodes of a handful of breast cancer patients underwent full-length TCR alpha and beta sequencing. Tumor tissue, along with lymph nodes from ipsilateral axillary dissection, was perfused with PBS, minced, and then digested using collagenase I and hyaluronidase. FACS confirmed that the sorted cell populations were more than 90% pure. Full-length TCR variable regions were amplified by 5' RACE PCR with constant-region reverse primers, followed by semi-nested PCR with Nested Universal Primer A. The ReliaPrep RNA Cell Miniprep System was used to extract total RNA, which was then reverse transcribed into 5'RACE-ready cDNA with the SMARTer RACE 5'/3' Kit. Full-length TCR alpha and beta libraries were barcoded with multiplex adaptors and sequenced on an Illumina MiSeq. In the source study's methods: Sequencing data were pooled across the five patients for each of nine subset-tissue groups and compared by unsupervised clustering of TCR gene usage. The Morisita-Horn index was used to calculate repertoire similarity, with shared sequences weighted by how much each contributed to each repertoire. In TCRdb, the public reads were trimmed at Q25 with fastp and aligned with MiXCR, with productive beta chains retained. Every CDR3 protein is listed once, alongside the most common genes and DNA of its rows. Clone size and V and J calls follow TCRdb, not the original study. Within this sample are over 50,000 distinct CDR3 sequences, with under 35% of them counted one time only. Approximately 2.2% of the sample lies in the top ten.

The origin of this receptor is a female donor with breast cancer. Specimen: tumor-infiltrating naive CD4+ T cells sorted from the breast tumor. What this sample's cell subset or site label stands for: naive CD4+ T cells, CD4+CD45RA+CD25-. This sequence uses TRBV7-2 and TRBJ2-1; the D call is tentative, TRBD1 or TRBD2, as each matches 6 bases. The base sequence is TGTGCCAGCAGCTTAACGGGGGCTTCTATCCAGTTCTTC. The translation is CASSLTGASIQFF. Full variable domain (CDR3 extended with the reference TRBV7-2 and TRBJ2-1 proteins): GAGVSQSPSNKVTEKGKDVELRCDPISGHTALYWYRQSLGQGLEFLIYFQGNSAPDKSGLPSDRFSAERTGGSVSTLTIQRTQQEDSAVYLCASSLTGASIQFFGPGTRLTVL.